A single sample gave rise to the 32 T cell receptor beta chains below, sequenced in a study of T-cell reconstitution after alpha-beta-depleted transplantation in children. A library of TCRbeta sequences, prepared with unique molecular identifiers, was generated. MiXCR was run by TCRdb on the PCR reads, yielding one entry per CDR3 protein. The sample comprises some 300,000 distinct CDR3 sequences, around a tenth of which are singletons, and 2.4% rests with the top ten. The material was PBMCs from the stem cell graft donor, obtained from the stem cell graft. Receptor source: a human donor who donated a stem cell graft to a child with acute lymphoblastic leukemia.

This clonotype was seen a handful of times. V is TRBV5-6 and J is TRBJ2-2; D call uncertain. Germline loops: CDR1 SGHDT, CDR2 YYEEEE. This CDR3 has 12 residues. V lost 3 bases, J lost 6 bases, and 6 bases lay in between. The CDR3 nucleotides read TGTGCCAGCAGCTGGAGCTCCGGGGAGCTGTTTTTT. Its protein product is CASSWSSGELFF.

The chain is built from TRBV12-3 or TRBV12-4 and TRBJ2-3; a possible D gene is TRBD2 (5 bases). The CDR3 runs to 12 residues. The V end lost 7 bases, the J end lost 10 bases, and 15 bases lay between the germline ends. The CDR3: CASTPTGNSQYF. The CDR3 nucleotides are TGTGCCAGCACCCCTACCGGGAACTCGCAGTATTTT.

This clonotype was observed many times. The chain joins TRBV7-2 to TRBJ1-2; D gene ambiguous. This CDR3 has 13 residues. With 2 bases removed from V and 4 bases from J, the gap between germline ends came to 8 bases. Germline assignment: CDR1 SGHTA and CDR2 FQGNSA. CDR3 protein: CASSLRNPYGYTF. The DNA for the CDR3 is TGTGCCAGCAGCTTACGCAACCCCTATGGCTACACCTTC.

The chain has TRBV29-1 and TRBJ2-7, with 8 bases aligning to TRBD2. Germline V CDR1 and CDR2: SQVTM, ANQGSEA. J gave up 6 bases and V 0 bases, and 7 bases lay outside the gene matches. The CDR3 sequence is 14 residues long. The CDR3 here is CSVEDRGTRSEQYF. CDR3 bases: TGCAGCGTTGAAGATCGTGGGACTAGAAGCGAGCAGTACTTC.

Only a few counts were recorded for this clonotype. V gene TRBV29-1 combines with J gene TRBJ2-3; D call uncertain. Trimming removed 3 bases from V and 1 base from J, with 5 bases in between. The germline CDR1 and CDR2 sequences are SQVTM and ANQGSEA. The CDR3 length is 12 residues. CDR3 protein: CSVEMGTDTQYF. CDR3 bases: TGCAGCGTTGAGATGGGCACAGATACGCAGTATTTT.

This clonotype was counted between two and nine times. The V call is TRBV20-1, the J call TRBJ2-6; 12 nucleotides line up with TRBD1. The CDR3 is 19 residues long. Germline V gene sequence: CDR1 DFQATT, CDR2 SNEGSKA (reference sequence). The ends lost 5 bases at V and 0 bases at J; junction bases unmatched: 11. The CDR3: CSASGTGGGISSGANVLTF. CDR3 DNA: TGCAGTGCTTCCGGGACAGGGGGCGGAATAAGCTCTGGGGCCAACGTCCTGACTTTC.

This clonotype was seen a handful of times. The rearrangement joins TRBV3-1 to TRBJ1-1; D uncertain. Germline CDR1 LGHDT, CDR2 YNNKEL (reference sequence). The V end was cut by 7 bases, the J end by 0 bases, with 18 bases between. The CDR3 is 16 amino acids. The CDR3 coding sequence is TGTGCCAGCACCCCATTTTACGCAGGTATGAACACTGAAGCTTTCTTT. Translated: CASTPFYAGMNTEAFF.

In the case of this clonotype: Compared with germline, one end of the junction differs, possibly owing to a read error. The chain combines TRBV5-1 with TRBJ2-3; D is ambiguous. The CDR3 spans 16 residues. Germline V CDR1 and CDR2: SGHRS, YFSETQ. The CDR3 nucleotides are TGCGCCAGCAGCTTGGCCGTCGGATTAGAGGCAGATACGCACTATTTT. As protein: CASSLAVGLEADTHYF.

The chain is built from TRBV27 and TRBJ2-7, with TRBD2 identical over 13 bases. Germline values: CDR1 MNHEY, CDR2 SMNVEV (reference sequence). V lost 6 bases and J lost 0; bases outside the gene matches: 8. CDR3 length: 17 amino acids. CDR3 DNA sequence: TGTGCCAGCAGGCCACGACTAGCGGGAGGCTCCTCCTACGAGCAGTACTTC. It translates to CASRPRLAGGSSYEQYF.

This clonotype was detected ten times or more. DNA of the CDR3: TGTGCCAGCTCACTTCTTGACAGGCAAGAGACCCAGTACTTC. Its protein is CASSLLDRQETQYF. The chain couples TRBV18 to TRBJ2-5, with D tentatively TRBD1 (6 bases). The CDR3 runs to 14 residues. Trimming left V 4 bases short and J 2 bases short, with 11 bases between. The germline CDR1 and CDR2 sequences are KGHSH and LQKENI.

The rearrangement links TRBV20-1 to TRBJ2-5, with 9 nucleotides matching TRBD2. This CDR3 spans 15 amino acids. V lost 4 bases and J lost 3; bases outside the gene matches: 9. Per germline, CDR1 DFQATT and CDR2 SNEGSKA (reference sequence). CDR3 region: CSATLPSGRKETQYF. The CDR3 DNA sequence: TGCAGTGCTACCCTTCCAAGCGGGAGGAAAGAGACCCAGTACTTC.

Written as DNA, the CDR3 is TGCGCCAGCAGCCAAGAAGGGACTAATGAAAAACTGTTTTTT. Protein: CASSQEGTNEKLFF. This chain links TRBV4-1 with TRBJ1-4; no firm D call. The CDR3 consists of 14 residues. Germline CDR1 and CDR2: MGHRA and YSYEKL. Trimming shortened V by 0 bases and J by 2 bases, and 4 bases separated the two germline ends.

The gene calls are TRBV12-3 or TRBV12-4 and TRBJ1-3; D gene uncertain. Trimming cost V 3 bases and J 8 bases, with 5 bases left between them. CDR3 length: 11 residues. This CDR3 is CASSFGDTIYF. The CDR3 region has the DNA TGTGCCAGCAGTTTCGGGGACACCATATATTTT.

There are many counts of this clonotype. The J gene is TRBJ2-1, the V gene TRBV5-5; D ambiguous. This CDR3 comprises 13 residues. The V end lost 4 bases, the J end lost 1 base, and 6 bases lay between the germline ends. Germline CDR1 SGHKS, CDR2 YYEKEE (reference sequence). The CDR3 is CASSIISYNEQFF. The CDR3 coding sequence is TGTGCCAGCAGCATCATATCCTACAATGAGCAGTTCTTC.

The chain is built from TRBV14 and TRBJ2-2; 7 bases fit TRBD2. CDR1 is SGHDN and CDR2 is FVKESK in the germline V gene. The CDR3 runs 19 residues. The ends lost 0 bases at V and 0 bases at J; junction bases unmatched: 10. This CDR3 is CASSQDRLGRAANTGELFF. CDR3 DNA sequence: TGTGCCAGCAGCCAAGATAGATTGGGGAGGGCTGCGAACACCGGGGAGCTGTTTTTT.

The genes are TRBV12-3 or TRBV12-4 and TRBJ2-3; D uncertain. The V end lost 6 bases, the J end lost 1 base, and 14 bases lay between the germline ends. This CDR3 is 15 amino acids long. Written as DNA, the CDR3 is TGTGCCAGCAGCCGTCGACCGTGGGGCACAGATACGCAGTATTTT. It encodes CASSRRPWGTDTQYF.

This clonotype showed up just a few times. The CDR3 DNA reads TGTGCCAGCAGCAATCGAATTAGACAGGGACTAAACTATGGCTACACCTTC. It specifies CASSNRIRQGLNYGYTF. This chain uses TRBV7-2 with TRBJ1-2, with TRBD1 matching 7 bases. Germline-derived CDR1 and CDR2 are SGHTA and FQGNSA. The J segment lost 2 bases and the V segment lost 5 bases, leaving 14 bases of the junction unmatched. This CDR3 has 17 residues.

The V gene is TRBV6-2 or TRBV6-3, the J gene TRBJ2-1; 8 positions match TRBD2. The CDR3 runs 16 residues. Germline trimming cut 0 bases from V and 6 bases from J; bases unmatched to any gene: 7. Germline V CDR1 and CDR2: MNHEY, SVGEGT. CDR3 sequence reads: CASSYSPGRASNEQFF. The CDR3 DNA sequence: TGTGCCAGCAGTTACTCACCCGGGAGGGCGAGCAATGAGCAGTTCTTC.

The sample holds a few counts of this clonotype. This sequence joins TRBV5-5 and TRBJ1-2, with unresolved D. With 4 bases removed from V and 2 bases from J, the gap between germline ends came to 9 bases. This CDR3 comprises 13 residues. Germline CDR1 reads SGHKS; CDR2 reads YYEKEE (reference sequence). This chain's CDR3 is CASSTPPNYGYTF. CDR3 bases: TGTGCCAGCAGCACCCCCCCCAACTATGGCTACACCTTC.

The V call is TRBV7-9, the J call TRBJ2-5, with D possibly called TRBD1 or TRBD2 (5 bases each). Germline CDR1 and CDR2: SEHNR and FQNEAQ (reference sequence). Trimming stripped 5 bases from V and 3 bases from J, with 16 bases between. CDR3 length: 15 residues. CDR3 region: CASSPPWDGEETQYF. Written as DNA, the CDR3 is TGTGCCAGCAGCCCCCCCTGGGACGGAGAAGAGACCCAGTACTTC.

The rearrangement links TRBV20-1 to TRBJ1-1, with TRBD1 matching 7 bases. The CDR3 totals 14 residues. In germline, CDR1 is DFQATT, CDR2 SNEGSKA (reference sequence). V lost 1 base and J lost 1; bases outside the gene matches: 3. In DNA, the CDR3 is TGCAGTGCTAGAGCAGGGACAGCGAACACTGAAGCTTTCTTT. Translated, it gives CSARAGTANTEAFF.

The table lists this clonotype with a few counts. The chain links TRBV24-1 to TRBJ2-1; the D is unclear. With 7 bases removed from V and 8 bases from J, the gap between germline ends came to 8 bases. CDR3 length equals 11 residues. Germline V CDR1 and CDR2: KGHDR, SFDVKD. The CDR3 spells CATSPGDEQFF. The CDR3 DNA reads TGTGCCACCAGCCCAGGAGATGAGCAGTTCTTC.

This clonotype was found many times. This rearrangement joins TRBV14 to TRBJ2-1; the D gene is possibly TRBD2 (5 bases). This CDR3 contains 15 residues. Germline V gene sequence: CDR1 SGHDN, CDR2 FVKESK. V was shortened by 4 bases and J by 0 bases, with 10 bases between the two germline ends. This CDR3 is CASSPGSGSYNEQFF. The CDR3 nucleotides are TGTGCCAGCAGCCCGGGGTCGGGCTCCTACAATGAGCAGTTCTTC.

V gene TRBV7-9 combines with J gene TRBJ1-5; the D is unclear. The V end lost 1 base, the J end lost 7 bases, and 14 bases lay between the germline ends. Germline CDR1 reads SEHNR; CDR2 reads FQNEAQ (reference sequence). The CDR3 has 15 amino acids. This CDR3 reads CASSLGPGEGQPQHF. Here the CDR3 DNA reads TGTGCCAGCAGCTTAGGACCGGGCGAGGGACAGCCCCAGCATTTT. Variable domain in full (rest from reference TRBV7-9 and TRBJ1-5): DTGVSQNPRHKITKRGQNVTFRCDPISEHNRLYWYRQTLGQGPEFLTYFQNEAQLEKSRLLSDRFSAERPKGSFSTLEIQRTEQGDSAMYLCASSLGPGEGQPQHFGDGTRLSIL.

Only a few counts were recorded for this clonotype. J is TRBJ2-1 and V is TRBV18; 9 bases are shared with TRBD1. Trimming cost V 1 base and J 2 bases; bases outside gene matches: 3. Per germline, CDR1 KGHSH and CDR2 LQKENI. The CDR3 is 16 amino acids. This CDR3 reads CASSPLGTGTYNEQFF. The CDR3 DNA reads as TGTGCCAGCTCACCACTGGGGACAGGGACCTACAATGAGCAGTTCTTC.

CDR3 region: CASSAGTSPALEQYF. The CDR3 nucleotides read TGTGCCAGCAGTGCAGGGACTTCCCCGGCCCTTGAGCAGTACTTC. This rearrangement joins TRBV27 to TRBJ2-7; maybe TRBD2 (6 bases). CDR3 length: 15 amino acids. CDR1 is MNHEY, CDR2 SMNVEV, per germline (reference sequence). V lost 5 bases, J lost 7 bases, and 21 bases lay in between.

This clonotype has more than one count but fewer than ten. A junction end diverges from the germline sequence, so it may reflect a read error. This chain uses TRBV20-1 with TRBJ2-4; TRBD2 aligns across 13 bases. CDR3 length: 13 residues. Germline CDR1 DFQATT, CDR2 SNEGSKA (reference sequence). The DNA of the CDR3 is TGCAGTGCTCGGACTAGCGGGAGTAACAGTCAGTACTTC. This translates into CSARTSGSNSQYF.

This sequence joins TRBV24-1 and TRBJ2-3, with 8 bases aligning to TRBD1. V was pared by 4 bases and J by 0 bases, with 5 bases of the junction left unmatched. CDR3 length: 16 residues. From germline, CDR1 is KGHDR and CDR2 SFDVKD. The CDR3 DNA reads TGTGCCACCAGTGACCGGCAGGGGGCTAGCACAGATACGCAGTATTTT. Translated, it gives CATSDRQGASTDTQYF.

The rearrangement joins TRBV10-3 to TRBJ1-1; D gene uncertain. The CDR3 is 14 residues long. CDR1 is ENHRY and CDR2 is SYGVKD in the germline V gene. V was clipped by 0 bases and J by 6 bases, with 11 bases between them. The CDR3 DNA follows: TGTGCCATCAGTGAGTCGACGATGGGCGCTGAAGCTTTCTTT. Its translation is CAISESTMGAEAFF.

This clonotype appeared a few times. The chain employs TRBV12-3 or TRBV12-4 and TRBJ1-2; D is uncertain. The CDR3 is 14 residues long. The V end was cut by 5 bases, the J end by 7 bases, with 17 bases between. The CDR3 spells CASSPVRRGGGYTF. DNA for the CDR3: TGTGCCAGCAGTCCTGTTCGGCGGGGAGGTGGCTACACCTTC.

J is TRBJ2-7 and V is TRBV11-1; 7 bases align to TRBD1. The V segment lost 2 bases and the J segment 2 bases; nucleotides outside the gene matches: 18. The CDR3 loop spans 19 amino acids. Germline CDR1 is SGHAT and CDR2 is FQDESV (reference sequence). This CDR3 is CASSLPDRGTGTDPYEQYF. CDR3 nucleotide sequence: TGTGCCAGCAGCTTACCCGACAGAGGGACCGGGACAGATCCCTACGAGCAGTACTTC.

This rearrangement joins TRBV4-1 to TRBJ1-1; 9 bases fit TRBD1. After removal of 2 bases from V and 1 base from J, the junction contained 14 bases not matched to a gene. Germline loops: CDR1 MGHRA, CDR2 YSYEKL. There are 19 residues in the CDR3. The CDR3 bases are TGCGCCAGCAGCCAATCGAAAAGGAGACAGGGGGTGACGAACACTGAAGCTTTCTTT. Translation: CASSQSKRRQGVTNTEAFF.